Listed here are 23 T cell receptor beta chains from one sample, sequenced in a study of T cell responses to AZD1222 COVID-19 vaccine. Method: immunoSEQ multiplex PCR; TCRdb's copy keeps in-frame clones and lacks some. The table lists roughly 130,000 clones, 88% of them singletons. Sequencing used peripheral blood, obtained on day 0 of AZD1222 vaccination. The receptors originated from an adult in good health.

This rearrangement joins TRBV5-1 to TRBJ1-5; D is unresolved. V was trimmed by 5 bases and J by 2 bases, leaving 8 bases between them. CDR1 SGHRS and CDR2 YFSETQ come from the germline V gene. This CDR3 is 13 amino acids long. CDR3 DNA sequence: TGCGCCAGCAGAACGATTGGCAATCAGCCCCAGCATTTT. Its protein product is CASRTIGNQPQHF.

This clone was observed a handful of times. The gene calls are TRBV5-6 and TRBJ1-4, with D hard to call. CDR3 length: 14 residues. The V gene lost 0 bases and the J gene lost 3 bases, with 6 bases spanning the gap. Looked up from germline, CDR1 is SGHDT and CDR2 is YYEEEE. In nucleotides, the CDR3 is TGTGCCAGCAGCTTGGGGAGACCTAATGAAAAACTGTTTTTT. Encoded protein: CASSLGRPNEKLFF.

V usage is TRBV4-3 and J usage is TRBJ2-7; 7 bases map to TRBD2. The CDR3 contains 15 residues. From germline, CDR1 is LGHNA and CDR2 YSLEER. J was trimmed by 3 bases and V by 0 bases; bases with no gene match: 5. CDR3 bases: TGCGCCAGCAGCCAAGAAGCCAGGGAGGGCTACGAGCAGTACTTC. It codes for CASSQEAREGYEQYF.

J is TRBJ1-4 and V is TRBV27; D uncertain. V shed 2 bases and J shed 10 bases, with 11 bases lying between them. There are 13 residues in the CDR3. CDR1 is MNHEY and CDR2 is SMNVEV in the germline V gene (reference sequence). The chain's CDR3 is CASSLDGIGKLFF. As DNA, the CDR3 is TGTGCCAGCAGTTTAGACGGTATAGGAAAACTGTTTTTT.

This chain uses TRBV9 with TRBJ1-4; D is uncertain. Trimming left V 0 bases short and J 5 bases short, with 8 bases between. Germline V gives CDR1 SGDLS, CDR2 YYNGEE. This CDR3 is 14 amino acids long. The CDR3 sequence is CASSVAQKNEKLFF. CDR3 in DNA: TGTGCCAGCAGCGTAGCACAGAAAAATGAAAAACTGTTTTTT.

CDR3: CASSGTATYEQYF. In DNA, the CDR3 is TGTGCCAGCTCCGGGACAGCTACCTACGAGCAGTACTTC. V is TRBV19 and J is TRBJ2-7, with TRBD1 matching 7 bases. V was clipped by 9 bases and J by 2 bases; unmatched bases: 7. Per the germline V gene, CDR1 is LNHDA and CDR2 is SQIVND (reference sequence). The CDR3 has 13 amino acids.

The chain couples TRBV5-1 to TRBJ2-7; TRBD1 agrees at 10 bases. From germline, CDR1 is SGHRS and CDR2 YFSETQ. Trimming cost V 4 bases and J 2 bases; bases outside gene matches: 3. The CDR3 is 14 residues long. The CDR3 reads CASSVGQGAYEQYF. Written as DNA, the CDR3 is TGCGCCAGCAGCGTTGGACAGGGGGCCTACGAGCAGTACTTC.

CDR3 amino acids: CASTSKGSGTVNTEAFF. In DNA, the CDR3 is TGTGCCAGCACCAGCAAGGGTTCCGGGACAGTGAACACTGAAGCTTTCTTT. The V gene is TRBV5-4, the J gene TRBJ1-1; 7 nucleotides agree with TRBD1. CDR1 is SGHNT and CDR2 is YYREEE in the germline V gene (reference sequence). After removal of 6 bases from V and 0 bases from J, the junction contained 14 bases not matched to a gene. This CDR3 spans 17 amino acids.

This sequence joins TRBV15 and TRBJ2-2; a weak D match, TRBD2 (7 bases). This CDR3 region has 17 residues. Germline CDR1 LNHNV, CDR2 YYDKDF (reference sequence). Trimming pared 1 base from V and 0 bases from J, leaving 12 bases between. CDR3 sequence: CATSRVTGGANTGELFF. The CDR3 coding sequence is TGTGCCACCAGCAGAGTGACGGGGGGCGCGAACACCGGGGAGCTGTTTTTT.

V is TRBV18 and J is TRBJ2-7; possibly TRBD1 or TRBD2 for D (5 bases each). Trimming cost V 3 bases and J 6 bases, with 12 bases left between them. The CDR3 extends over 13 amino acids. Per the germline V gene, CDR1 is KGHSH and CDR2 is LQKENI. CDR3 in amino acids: CASSPGTEREQYF. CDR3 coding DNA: TGTGCCAGCTCACCGGGGACCGAACGCGAGCAGTACTTC.

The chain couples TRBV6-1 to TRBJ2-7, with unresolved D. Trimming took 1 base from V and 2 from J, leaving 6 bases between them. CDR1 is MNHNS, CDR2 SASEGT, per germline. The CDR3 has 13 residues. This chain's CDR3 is CASSEDATYEQYF. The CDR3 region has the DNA TGTGCCAGCAGTGAAGACGCAACCTACGAGCAGTACTTC.

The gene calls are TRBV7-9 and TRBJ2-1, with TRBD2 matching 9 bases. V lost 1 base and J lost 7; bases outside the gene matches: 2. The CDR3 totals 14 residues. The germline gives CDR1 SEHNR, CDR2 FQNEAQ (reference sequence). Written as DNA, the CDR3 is TGTGCCAGCAGCTTAGGACTAGCGGCTAATGAGCAGTTCTTC. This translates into CASSLGLAANEQFF.

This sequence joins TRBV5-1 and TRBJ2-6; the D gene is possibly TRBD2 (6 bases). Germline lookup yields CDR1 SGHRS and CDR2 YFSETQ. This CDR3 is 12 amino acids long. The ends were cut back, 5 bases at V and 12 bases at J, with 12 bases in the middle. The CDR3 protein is CASSLRGSVLTF. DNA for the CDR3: TGCGCCAGCAGTCTTCGGGGGTCCGTCCTGACTTTC.

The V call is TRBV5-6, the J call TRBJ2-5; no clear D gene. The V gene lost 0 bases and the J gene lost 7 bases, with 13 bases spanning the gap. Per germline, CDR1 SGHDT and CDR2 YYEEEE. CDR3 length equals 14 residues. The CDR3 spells CASSLAPMTGTQYF. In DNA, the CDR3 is TGTGCCAGCAGCTTGGCCCCTATGACCGGGACCCAGTACTTC.

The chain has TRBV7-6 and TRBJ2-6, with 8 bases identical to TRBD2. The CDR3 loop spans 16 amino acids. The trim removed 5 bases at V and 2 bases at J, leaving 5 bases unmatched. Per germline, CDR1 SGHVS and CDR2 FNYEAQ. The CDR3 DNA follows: TGTGCCAGCAGCGTATCGGGGGGGCCTGGGGCCAACGTCCTGACTTTC. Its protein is CASSVSGGPGANVLTF.

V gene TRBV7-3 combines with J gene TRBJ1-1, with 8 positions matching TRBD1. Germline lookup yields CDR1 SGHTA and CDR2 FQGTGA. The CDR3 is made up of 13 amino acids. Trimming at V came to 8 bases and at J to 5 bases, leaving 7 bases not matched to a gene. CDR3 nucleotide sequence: TGTGCCAGCCTCGGACAGGGAGGGACTGAAGCTTTCTTT. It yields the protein CASLGQGGTEAFF.

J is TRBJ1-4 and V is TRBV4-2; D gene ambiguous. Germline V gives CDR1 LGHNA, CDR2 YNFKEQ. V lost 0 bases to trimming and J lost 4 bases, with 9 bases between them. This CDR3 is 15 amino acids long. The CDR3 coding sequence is TGTGCCAGCAGCCAAGATTTGATAAATAATGAAAAACTGTTTTTT. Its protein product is CASSQDLINNEKLFF.

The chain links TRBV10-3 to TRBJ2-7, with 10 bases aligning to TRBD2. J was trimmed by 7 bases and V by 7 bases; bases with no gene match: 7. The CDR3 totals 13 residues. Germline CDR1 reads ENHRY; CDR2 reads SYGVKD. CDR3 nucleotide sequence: TGTGCCATCACCCCGGGACTAGCGAGGGAGCAGTACTTC. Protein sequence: CAITPGLAREQYF.

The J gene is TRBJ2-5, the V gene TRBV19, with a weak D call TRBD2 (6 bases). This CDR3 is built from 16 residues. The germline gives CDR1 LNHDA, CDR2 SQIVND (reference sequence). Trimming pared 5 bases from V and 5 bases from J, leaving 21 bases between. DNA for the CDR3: TGTGCCAGTAGTGGGCGGGACCGAGGCCCAAGGGAGACCCAGTACTTC. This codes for CASSGRDRGPRETQYF.

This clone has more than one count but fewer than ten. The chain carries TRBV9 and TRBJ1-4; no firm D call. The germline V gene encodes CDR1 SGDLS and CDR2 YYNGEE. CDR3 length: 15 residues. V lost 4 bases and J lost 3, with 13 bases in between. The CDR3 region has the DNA TGTGCCAGCAGCTCGTCGTATGGAGCTAATGAAAAACTGTTTTTT. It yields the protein CASSSSYGANEKLFF.

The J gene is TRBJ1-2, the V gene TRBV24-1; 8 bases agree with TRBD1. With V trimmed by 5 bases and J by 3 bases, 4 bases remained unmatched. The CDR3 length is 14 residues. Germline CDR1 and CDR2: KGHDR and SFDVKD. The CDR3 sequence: CATSGKGQDYGYTF. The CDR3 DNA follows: TGTGCCACCAGTGGTAAGGGACAGGACTATGGCTACACCTTC.

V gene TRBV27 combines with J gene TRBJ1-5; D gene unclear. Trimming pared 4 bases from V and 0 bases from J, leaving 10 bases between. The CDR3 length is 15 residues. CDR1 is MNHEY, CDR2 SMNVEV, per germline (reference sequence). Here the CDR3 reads CASSSDMYSNQPQHF. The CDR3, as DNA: TGTGCCAGCAGTTCAGATATGTATAGCAATCAGCCCCAGCATTTT.

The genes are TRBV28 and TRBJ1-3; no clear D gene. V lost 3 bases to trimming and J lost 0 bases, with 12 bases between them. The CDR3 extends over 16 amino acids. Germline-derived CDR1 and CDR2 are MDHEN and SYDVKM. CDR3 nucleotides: TGTGCCAGCAGTTTGGGCCAGTTGGGCTCTGGAAACACCATATATTTT. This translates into CASSLGQLGSGNTIYF.